The 25 T cell receptor beta chains reported below all come from one sample, sequenced in a study of spatial heterogeneity in lung cancer. From the 5' RACE reads, TCRdb called clonotypes with MiXCR, one entry per CDR3 protein. The sample shows 95,000 to 130,000 distinct CDR3 sequences, 10% to 15% of them seen only once. The time point was: blood at routine non-recurrence follow-up after resection. The study sequenced unsorted whole RNA from tumor, nontumor lung or frozen PBMC. The material sequenced was PBMCs, taken at follow-up. The receptors derive from a male donor with early-stage non-small cell lung cancer.

The CDR3 DNA follows: TGTGCCAGCAGCCAGGAGGACAGCTCGAACACCGGGGAGCTGTTTTTT. This codes for CASSQEDSSNTGELFF. The chain employs TRBV4-2 and TRBJ2-2; TRBD1 might be the D (6 bases). The germline CDR1 and CDR2 sequences are LGHNA and YNFKEQ. The CDR3 loop spans 16 amino acids. V was trimmed by 3 bases and J by 0 bases, leaving 11 bases between them.

This clonotype appeared many times. V usage is TRBV2 and J usage is TRBJ1-5, with D possibly TRBD1 on 6 matching bases. Trimming removed 3 bases at V and 2 bases at J, with 14 bases between. The germline gives CDR1 SNHLY, CDR2 FYNNEI. The CDR3 is 16 amino acids. CDR3 in DNA: TGTGCCAGCAGTGACCCAGGGGCAAAAGGCAATCAGCCCCAGCATTTT. Translation: CASSDPGAKGNQPQHF. Variable domain in full (rest from reference TRBV2 and TRBJ1-5): EPEVTQTPSHQVTQMGQEVILRCVPISNHLYFYWYRQILGQKVEFLVSFYNNEISEKSEIFDDQFSVERPDGSNFTLKIRSTKLEDSAMYFCASSDPGAKGNQPQHFGDGTRLSIL.

The gene calls are TRBV29-1 and TRBJ2-3, with 7 bases aligning to TRBD1. Germline trimming cut 5 bases from V and 4 bases from J; bases unmatched to any gene: 3. Germline values: CDR1 SQVTM, CDR2 ANQGSEA. This CDR3 spans 12 amino acids. CDR3 bases: TGCAGCGTTCGACAGGGTGCAGATACGCAGTATTTT. Protein sequence: CSVRQGADTQYF.

The rearrangement uses TRBV3-1 and TRBJ2-2; possibly TRBD1 for D (6 bases). Between the trimmed V and J ends, which lost 4 bases and 3 bases, there was a span of 6 bases. Per the germline V gene, CDR1 is LGHDT and CDR2 is YNNKEL (reference sequence). The CDR3 is 13 residues long. The DNA of the CDR3 is TGTGCCAGCAGCCGGACAGACACCGGGGAGCTGTTTTTT. Protein product: CASSRTDTGELFF.

V usage is TRBV24-1 and J usage is TRBJ1-4, with D perhaps TRBD1 (6 bases). Germline V gene data show CDR1 as KGHDR and CDR2 as SFDVKD. The CDR3 consists of 15 residues. With 1 base removed from V and 6 bases from J, the gap between germline ends came to 11 bases. The DNA of the CDR3 is TGTGCCACCAGTGATTTCAGGGGCTGGGATGAAAAACTGTTTTTT. This sequence encodes CATSDFRGWDEKLFF.

The chain recombines TRBV28 with TRBJ2-2; D might be TRBD1 (5 bases). The CDR3 spans 18 residues. Per germline, CDR1 MDHEN and CDR2 SYDVKM. Trimming took off 3 bases at V and 0 bases at J, with 17 bases between the two ends. The CDR3 region is CASSFRRALTPNTGELFF. CDR3 sequence (DNA): TGTGCCAGCAGTTTCCGCAGGGCCCTTACTCCGAACACCGGGGAGCTGTTTTTT.

The chain uses TRBV7-2 and TRBJ2-4, with D perhaps TRBD2 (6 bases). The germline gives CDR1 SGHTA, CDR2 FQGNSA. Trimming removed 0 bases from V and 3 bases from J, with 15 bases in between. The CDR3 covers 17 residues. The CDR3 sequence is CASSLAWLANDKNIQYF. CDR3 sequence (DNA): TGTGCCAGCAGCTTAGCGTGGCTAGCGAATGACAAAAACATTCAGTACTTC.

This clonotype occurred a few times. The junction departs from the called germline gene at one end, perhaps through a read error. The J gene is TRBJ2-3, the V gene TRBV7-7, with 9 bases fitting TRBD2. This CDR3 is built from 15 residues. Germline-derived CDR1 and CDR2 are SSHAT and FNYEAQ (reference sequence). This CDR3 reads CASSFGSGGADTQYF. CDR3 in DNA: TGTGCTAGCAGCTTTGGTAGCGGGGGTGCAGATACGCAGTATTTT.

This chain's CDR3 is CASSRDRGGTGELFF. In DNA form, the CDR3 reads TGTGCCAGCAGTAGGGACAGGGGAGGCACCGGGGAGCTGTTTTTT. The V gene is TRBV6-2 or TRBV6-3, the J gene TRBJ2-2, with 10 bases aligning to TRBD1. CDR3 length: 15 amino acids. The V gene's germline CDR1 is MNHEY and CDR2 SVGEGT. V lost 5 bases to trimming and J lost 4 bases; unmatched junction nucleotides: 4.

The chain recombines TRBV2 with TRBJ2-5; 11 positions match TRBD1. CDR3 size: 14 residues. Germline CDR1 reads SNHLY; CDR2 reads FYNNEI. The V segment lost 10 bases and the J segment 2 bases; nucleotides outside the gene matches: 6. As DNA, the CDR3 is TGTGCCATTGGACAGGGGGCACTGCAAGAGACCCAGTACTTC. This encodes CAIGQGALQETQYF.

This chain connects TRBV6-5 to TRBJ2-5, with D perhaps TRBD1 or TRBD2 (5 bases each). CDR1 is MNHEY and CDR2 is SVGAGI in the germline V gene. V lost 5 bases, J lost 4 bases, and 14 bases lay in between. The CDR3 extends over 14 amino acids. The CDR3 DNA follows: TGTGCCAGCAGTCATGGGACGAGCGGAGAGACCCAGTACTTC. Protein product: CASSHGTSGETQYF.

The chain links TRBV4-2 to TRBJ2-5; D gene unclear. The V gene's germline CDR1 is LGHNA and CDR2 YNFKEQ. The CDR3 runs 14 residues. The V end lost 0 bases, the J end lost 2 bases, and 7 bases lay between the germline ends. CDR3: CASSQERRQETQYF. CDR3 DNA: TGTGCCAGCAGCCAAGAACGGCGGCAAGAGACCCAGTACTTC.

The V and J genes are TRBV11-2 and TRBJ2-1; 8 bases are a match to TRBD2. Germline CDR1 reads SGHAT; CDR2 reads FQNNGV. The CDR3 contains 15 residues. The junction had 6 bases not matched to a gene; V was cut back by 2 bases and J by 6 bases. CDR3 sequence (DNA): TGTGCCAGCAGCTTACGGACTAGCCCGTCCAATGAGCAGTTCTTC. It translates to CASSLRTSPSNEQFF.

This clonotype occurred many times. The chain has TRBV13 and TRBJ1-1; 9 nucleotides align to TRBD1. Per the germline V gene, CDR1 is PRHDT and CDR2 is FYEKMQ (reference sequence). This CDR3 has 18 residues. V shed 5 bases and J 0 bases; nucleotides not matched to a gene: 13. CDR3: CASSGPGTGKVLNTEAFF. The CDR3 DNA reads as TGTGCCAGCAGCGGGCCCGGGACAGGGAAAGTCTTGAACACTGAAGCTTTCTTT.

The genes are TRBV29-1 and TRBJ2-2; the D gene is possibly TRBD2 (5 bases). There are 12 residues in the CDR3. Per germline, CDR1 SQVTM and CDR2 ANQGSEA. Trimming stripped 2 bases from V and 8 bases from J, with 9 bases between. CDR3 in DNA: TGCAGCGTTGAACGGGGTGTAGGGGAGCTGTTTTTT. Translation: CSVERGVGELFF.

This clonotype was counted many times. The chain combines TRBV7-2 with TRBJ1-6; possibly TRBD1 for D (6 bases). Trimming took off 4 bases at V and 0 bases at J, with 10 bases between the two ends. CDR3 size: 16 residues. Per germline, CDR1 SGHTA and CDR2 FQGNSA. This chain's CDR3 is CASSSDSSSYNSPLHF. Here the CDR3 DNA reads TGTGCCAGCAGCTCGGACAGCAGCTCCTATAATTCACCCCTCCACTTT.

The chain links TRBV5-1 to TRBJ2-5, with D possibly matching TRBD1 (6 bases). This CDR3 has 13 residues. Germline-derived CDR1 and CDR2 are SGHRS and YFSETQ. V was clipped by 3 bases and J by 1 base, with 7 bases between them. The CDR3 reads CASSWDIQETQYF. The DNA for the CDR3 is TGCGCCAGCAGCTGGGACATCCAAGAGACCCAGTACTTC.

The chain employs TRBV7-6 and TRBJ2-1; TRBD2 aligns across 13 bases. Germline V gives CDR1 SGHVS, CDR2 FNYEAQ. The ends lost 5 bases at V and 5 bases at J; junction bases unmatched: 9. This CDR3 contains 17 residues. CDR3: CASSQRRLAGGHNEQFF. CDR3 DNA sequence: TGTGCCAGCAGCCAAAGGCGACTAGCGGGGGGTCACAATGAGCAGTTCTTC.

The V gene is TRBV6-5, the J gene TRBJ2-1; 9 bases are shared with TRBD1. This CDR3 is built from 16 residues. V lost 4 bases and J lost 7; bases outside the gene matches: 11. Germline V gene sequence: CDR1 MNHEY, CDR2 SVGAGI. The chain's CDR3 is CASSSPPRTGVNEQFF. DNA for the CDR3: TGTGCCAGCAGTTCTCCCCCTAGGACAGGGGTGAATGAGCAGTTCTTC.

The chain joins TRBV27 to TRBJ2-1; TRBD2 might be the D (6 bases). The germline V gene encodes CDR1 MNHEY and CDR2 SMNVEV (reference sequence). The V gene lost 4 bases and the J gene lost 14 bases, with 18 bases spanning the gap. This CDR3 contains 13 residues. The CDR3 spells CASSWDSRGREFF. The CDR3 DNA reads as TGTGCCAGCAGTTGGGACTCGCGGGGTAGGGAGTTCTTC.

This clonotype was observed a few times. The chain links TRBV5-6 to TRBJ1-1; 8 bases align to TRBD1. The CDR3 runs to 14 residues. The germline CDR1 and CDR2 sequences are SGHDT and YYEEEE. Losses at the gene ends were 1 base for V and 3 bases for J; bases not matched to a gene: 2. The CDR3 DNA follows: TGTGCCAGCAGCTTGAACAGGGGGGACACTGAAGCTTTCTTT. It codes for CASSLNRGDTEAFF. The full variable domain, in which reference TRBV5-6 and TRBJ1-1 provide the parts outside the CDR3, is DAGVTQSPTHLIKTRGQQVTLRCSPKSGHDTVSWYQQALGQGPQFIFQYYEEEERQRGNFPDRFSGHQFPNYSSELNVNALLLGDSALYLCASSLNRGDTEAFFGQGTRLTVV.

This clonotype was seen repeatedly, ten times or more. The gene calls are TRBV5-1 and TRBJ1-1; D might be TRBD1 (5 bases). Trimming took 4 bases from V and 7 from J, leaving 11 bases between them. From germline, CDR1 is SGHRS and CDR2 YFSETQ. CDR3 size: 12 residues. CDR3 sequence (DNA): TGCGCCAGCAGCCTGCCAGGGAATGAAGCTTTCTTT. Translation: CASSLPGNEAFF.

This clonotype turned up a few times. The chain joins TRBV6-6 to TRBJ2-3; 10 bases agree with TRBD1. The CDR3 consists of 14 residues. The V gene end was trimmed by 5 bases and the J gene end by 3 bases; junction bases not matched to a gene: 2. The germline gives CDR1 MNHNY, CDR2 SVGAGI (reference sequence). For the CDR3, the DNA is TGTGCCAGCAGTCGGGACAGGGGTACAGATACGCAGTATTTT. Residues: CASSRDRGTDTQYF.

This clonotype was seen at least ten times. The rearrangement joins TRBV20-1 to TRBJ2-6; TRBD1 matches 8 bases. The CDR3 contains 14 residues. The V gene's germline CDR1 is DFQATT and CDR2 SNEGSKA (reference sequence). The CDR3 loop reads CSTTGGSGANVLTF. The DNA for the CDR3 is TGCAGCACCACAGGGGGCTCTGGGGCCAACGTCCTGACTTTC.

This clonotype was seen many times. The CDR3 spells CASSFTGNRYEQYF. CDR3 nucleotides: TGCGCCAGCAGCTTTACAGGGAATCGCTACGAGCAGTACTTC. The chain has TRBV5-1 and TRBJ2-7, with D maybe TRBD1 (6 bases). Trimming took off 2 bases at V and 3 bases at J, with 12 bases between the two ends. There are 14 residues in the CDR3. The germline gives CDR1 SGHRS, CDR2 YFSETQ.